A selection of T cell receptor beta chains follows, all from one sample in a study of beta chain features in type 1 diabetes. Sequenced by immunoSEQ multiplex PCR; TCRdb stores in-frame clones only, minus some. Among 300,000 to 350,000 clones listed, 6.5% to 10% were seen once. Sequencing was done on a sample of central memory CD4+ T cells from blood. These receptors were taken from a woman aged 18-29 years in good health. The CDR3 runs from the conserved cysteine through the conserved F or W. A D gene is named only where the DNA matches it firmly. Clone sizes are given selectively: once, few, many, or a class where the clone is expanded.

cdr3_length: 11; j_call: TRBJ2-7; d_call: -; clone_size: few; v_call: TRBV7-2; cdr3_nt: TGTGCCAGCAGCTTAGGCGTTTATCTGTACTTC; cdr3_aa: CASSLGVYLYF
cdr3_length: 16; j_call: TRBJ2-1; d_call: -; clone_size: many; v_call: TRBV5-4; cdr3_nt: TGTGCCAGCAGCTCGTCTCCAACGAACAGATACAATGAGCAGTTCTTC; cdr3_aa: CASSSSPTNRYNEQFF
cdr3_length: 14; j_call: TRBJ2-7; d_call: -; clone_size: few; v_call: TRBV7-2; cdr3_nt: TGTGCCAGCAGCTTCGCACTGGGGTTGGAGGAGCAGTACTTC; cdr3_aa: CASSFALGLEEQYF
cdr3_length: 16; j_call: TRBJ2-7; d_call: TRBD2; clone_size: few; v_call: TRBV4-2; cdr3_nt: TGTGCCAGCAGCCCTGGACCAGCGGGAGGCACCTACGAGCAGTACTTC; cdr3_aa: CASSPGPAGGTYEQYF
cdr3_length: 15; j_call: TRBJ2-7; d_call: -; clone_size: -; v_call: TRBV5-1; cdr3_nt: TGCGCCAGCAGCTTGGTGGGGGGTCCCACCTACGAGCAGTACTTC; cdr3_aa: CASSLVGGPTYEQYF
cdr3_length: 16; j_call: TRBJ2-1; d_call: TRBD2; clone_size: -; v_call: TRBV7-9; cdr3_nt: TGTGCCAGCAGCTTAGTTTTCGGGAGGAGTGACAATGAGCAGTTCTTC; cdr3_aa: CASSLVFGRSDNEQFF
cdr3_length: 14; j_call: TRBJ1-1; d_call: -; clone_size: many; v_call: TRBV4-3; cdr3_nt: TGCGCCAGCAGCCCAGGAAAGACGGGGGATCGGGCTTTCTTT; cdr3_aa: CASSPGKTGDRAFF
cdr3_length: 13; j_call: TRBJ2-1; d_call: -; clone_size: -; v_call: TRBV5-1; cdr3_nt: TGCGCCAGCAGCCGCCGACTAAACAATGAGCAGTTCTTC; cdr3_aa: CASSRRLNNEQFF
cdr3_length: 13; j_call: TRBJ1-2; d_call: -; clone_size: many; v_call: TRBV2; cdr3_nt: TGTGCCAGCAGCCCCGAGGGGAGCTATGGCTACACCTTC; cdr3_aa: CASSPEGSYGYTF
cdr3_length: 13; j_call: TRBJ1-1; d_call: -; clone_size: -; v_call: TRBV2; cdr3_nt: TGTGCCAGCAGCGCCCAGGGCTTCGGTGAAGCTTTCTTT; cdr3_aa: CASSAQGFGEAFF
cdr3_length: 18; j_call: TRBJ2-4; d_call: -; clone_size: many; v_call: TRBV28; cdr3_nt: TGTGCCAGCAGTTTTGGAGGGGGCTTCGGGAGAGCCAAAAACATTCAGTACTTC; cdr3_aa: CASSFGGGFGRAKNIQYF
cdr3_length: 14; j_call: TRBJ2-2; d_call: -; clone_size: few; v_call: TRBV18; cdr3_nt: TGTGCCAGCTCACCAGCCGGTAACACCGGGGAGCTGTTTTTT; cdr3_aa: CASSPAGNTGELFF
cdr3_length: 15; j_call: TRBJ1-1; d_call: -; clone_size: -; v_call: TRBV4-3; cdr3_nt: TGCGCCAGCAGCCAAGAGCCAAAGGGGAGCACTGAAGCTTTCTTT; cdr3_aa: CASSQEPKGSTEAFF
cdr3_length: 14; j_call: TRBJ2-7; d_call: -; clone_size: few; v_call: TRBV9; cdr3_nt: TGTGCCAGCAGCTCGCAATCGTCAGGCTACGAGCAGTACTTC; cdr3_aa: CASSSQSSGYEQYF
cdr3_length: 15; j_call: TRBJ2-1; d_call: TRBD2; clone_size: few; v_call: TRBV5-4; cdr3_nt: TGTGCCAGCAGCCCCGGGACTAGCGGGATAAATGAGCAGTTCTTC; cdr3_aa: CASSPGTSGINEQFF
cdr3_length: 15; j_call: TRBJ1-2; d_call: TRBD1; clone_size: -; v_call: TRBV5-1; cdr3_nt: TGCGCCAGCAGCCCGGGACAGTCAGGCATATATGGCTACACCTTC; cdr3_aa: CASSPGQSGIYGYTF
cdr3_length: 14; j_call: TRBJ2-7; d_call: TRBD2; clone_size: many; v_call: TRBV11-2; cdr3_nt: TGTGCCAGCAGCTTAGAGGCTAGCGGCAGAGGACAGTACTTC; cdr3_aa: CASSLEASGRGQYF
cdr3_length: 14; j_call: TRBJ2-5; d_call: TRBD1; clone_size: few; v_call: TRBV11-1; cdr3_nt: TGTGCCAGCAGCGACAGGGCGGGCGGAGAGACCCAGTACTTC; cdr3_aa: CASSDRAGGETQYF
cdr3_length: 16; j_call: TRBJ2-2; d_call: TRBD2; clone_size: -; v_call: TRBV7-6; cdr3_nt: TGTGCCAGCAGCCCCTCGGCGGGAGTACCCACCGGGGAGCTGTTTTTT; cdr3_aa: CASSPSAGVPTGELFF
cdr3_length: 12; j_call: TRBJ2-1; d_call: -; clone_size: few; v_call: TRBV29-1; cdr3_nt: TGCAGCGTTGAAGGATTAGGCAATGAGCAGTTCTTC; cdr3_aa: CSVEGLGNEQFF
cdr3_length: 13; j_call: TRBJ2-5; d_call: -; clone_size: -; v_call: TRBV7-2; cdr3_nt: TGTGCCAGCAGCTTATCCCCGCGGGAGACCCAGTACTTC; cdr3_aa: CASSLSPRETQYF
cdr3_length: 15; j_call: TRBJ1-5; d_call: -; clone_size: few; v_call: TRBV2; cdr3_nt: TGTGCCAGCAGTGAAACCGGGCTTAGCAATCAGCCCCAGCATTTT; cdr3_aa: CASSETGLSNQPQHF
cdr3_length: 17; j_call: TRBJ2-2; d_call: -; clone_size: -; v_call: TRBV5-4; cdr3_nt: TGTGCCAGCAGCTACTCACGGGGAGGGGGCGCACCCGGGGAGCTGTTTTTT; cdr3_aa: CASSYSRGGGAPGELFF
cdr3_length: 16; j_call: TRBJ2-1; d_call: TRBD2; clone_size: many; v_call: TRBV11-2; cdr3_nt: TGTGCCAGCAGCTTAGTAGGGACTAGCGGGAGAAATGAGCAGTTCTTC; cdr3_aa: CASSLVGTSGRNEQFF
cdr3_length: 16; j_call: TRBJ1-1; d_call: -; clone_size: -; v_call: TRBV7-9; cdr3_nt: TGTGCCAGCAGCCCCCTAACGGCGCAGGTTCGGACTGAAGCTTTCTTT; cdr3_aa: CASSPLTAQVRTEAFF
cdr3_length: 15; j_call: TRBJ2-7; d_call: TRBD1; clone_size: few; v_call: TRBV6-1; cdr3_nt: TGTGCCAGCAGTTTAAGGGACAGGGGCATCTACGAGCAGTACTTC; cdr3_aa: CASSLRDRGIYEQYF
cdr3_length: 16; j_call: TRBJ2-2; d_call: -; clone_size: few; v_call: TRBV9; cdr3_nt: TGTGCCAGCAGCGTAGTAGGGTCCCCGAACACCGGGGAGCTGTTTTTT; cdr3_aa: CASSVVGSPNTGELFF
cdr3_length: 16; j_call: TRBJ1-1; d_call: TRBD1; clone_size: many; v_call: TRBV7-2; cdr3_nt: TGTGCCAGCAGCCGCCCGACAGGGGGCAAATCGGCTGAAGCTTTCTTT; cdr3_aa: CASSRPTGGKSAEAFF
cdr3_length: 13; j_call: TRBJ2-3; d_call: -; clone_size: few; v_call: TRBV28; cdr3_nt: TGTGCCAGCCATAGGGCGGGCACAGATACGCAGTATTTT; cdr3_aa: CASHRAGTDTQYF
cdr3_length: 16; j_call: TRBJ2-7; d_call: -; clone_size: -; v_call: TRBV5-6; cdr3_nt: TGTGCCAGCAGCTTGTCTAATAGGCTTAGCTCCTACGAGCAGTACTTC; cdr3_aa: CASSLSNRLSSYEQYF
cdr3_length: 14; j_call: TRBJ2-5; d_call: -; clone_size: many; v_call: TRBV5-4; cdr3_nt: TGTGCCAGCAGCTTAGGGGGATGGCAAGAGACCCAGTACTTC; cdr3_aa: CASSLGGWQETQYF
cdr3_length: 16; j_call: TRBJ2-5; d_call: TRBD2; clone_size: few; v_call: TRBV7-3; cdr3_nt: TGTGCCAGCAGCTTAAATCCGGGAGGGCTCCAAGAGACCCAGTACTTC; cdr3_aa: CASSLNPGGLQETQYF
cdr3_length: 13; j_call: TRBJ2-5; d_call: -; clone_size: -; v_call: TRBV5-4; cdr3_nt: TGTGCCAGCAGCTTGGTGGGGGGAGAGACCCAGTACTTC; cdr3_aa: CASSLVGGETQYF
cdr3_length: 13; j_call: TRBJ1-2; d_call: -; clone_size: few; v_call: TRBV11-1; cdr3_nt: TGTGCCAGCGCACAACAGAGTTACTATGGCTACACCTTC; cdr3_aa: CASAQQSYYGYTF
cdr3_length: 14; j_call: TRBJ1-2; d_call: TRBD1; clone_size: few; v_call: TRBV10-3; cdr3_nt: TGTGCCATCAGTGAGTCAGGGGGCAACTATGGCTACACCTTC; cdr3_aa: CAISESGGNYGYTF
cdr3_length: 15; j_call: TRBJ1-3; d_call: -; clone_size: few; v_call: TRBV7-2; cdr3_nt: TGTGCCAGCAGCCTGCCGTTTGGGGGCTGTAACACCATATATTTT; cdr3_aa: CASSLPFGGCNTIYF
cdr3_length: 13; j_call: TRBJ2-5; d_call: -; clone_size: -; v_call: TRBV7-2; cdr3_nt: TGTGCCAGCAGCTTAATGGGGCTAGAGACCCAGTACTTC; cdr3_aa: CASSLMGLETQYF
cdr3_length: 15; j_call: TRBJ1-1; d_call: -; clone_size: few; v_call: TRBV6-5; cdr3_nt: TGTGCCAGCAGTTACTCAGCCAGGGGAAAAACTGAAGCTTTCTTT; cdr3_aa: CASSYSARGKTEAFF
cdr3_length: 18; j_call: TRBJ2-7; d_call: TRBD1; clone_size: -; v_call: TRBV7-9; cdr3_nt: TGTGCCAGCAGCACCTTTCGGTTGCGGGACAGGGGCTCCTACGAGCAGTACTTC; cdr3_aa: CASSTFRLRDRGSYEQYF
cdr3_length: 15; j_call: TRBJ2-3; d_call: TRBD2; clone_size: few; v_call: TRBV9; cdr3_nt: TGTGCCAGCAGCGTAGCTACTAGCGTTGCAGATACGCAGTATTTT; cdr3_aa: CASSVATSVADTQYF
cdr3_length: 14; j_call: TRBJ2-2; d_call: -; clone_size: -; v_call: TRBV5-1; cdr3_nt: TGCGCCAGCAGCTTGGTAATAAACACCGGGGAGCTGTTTTTT; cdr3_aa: CASSLVINTGELFF
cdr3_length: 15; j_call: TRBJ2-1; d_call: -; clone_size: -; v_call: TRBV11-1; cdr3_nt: TGTGCCAGCAGCTTAGGCGGGCGATCCAACAATGAGCAGTTCTTC; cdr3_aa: CASSLGGRSNNEQFF
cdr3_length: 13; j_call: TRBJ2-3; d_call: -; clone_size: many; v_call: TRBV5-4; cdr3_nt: TGTGCCAGCAGCTCGACAGAGACAGATACGCAGTATTTT; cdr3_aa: CASSSTETDTQYF
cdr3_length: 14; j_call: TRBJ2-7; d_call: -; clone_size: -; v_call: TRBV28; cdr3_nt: TGTGCCAGCAGTTTTAGTTCTAGTGCCTACGAGCAGTACTTC; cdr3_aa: CASSFSSSAYEQYF